Listed here are 6 T cell receptor beta chains from one sample, sequenced in a study of identical twins (dated by TCRdb to the mid-2010s). Receptors were amplified or captured by 5' RACE. The instrument was an Illumina HiSeq 2000. TCRdb applied fastp at Q25 and MiXCR to the public reads, then kept only in-frame beta chains. For every CDR3 protein sequence, its rows merge into one entry that carries the most common genes and DNA. The sample table lists 450,000 or so distinct CDR3 sequences, 24% of them with a count of one. Together, the top ten hold 2.9% of the sample. These data also featured in a second study, about T cells expressing NK-cell markers.

Sequencing input: CD4+ T cells sorted from blood. Every receptor here comes from a woman between 18 and 29 years old in good health.

The V gene is TRBV7-2, the J gene TRBJ2-7; TRBD1 matches 7 bases. This CDR3 is built from 15 residues. After removal of 5 bases from V and 3 bases from J, the junction contained 10 bases not matched to a gene. From germline, CDR1 is SGHTA and CDR2 FQGNSA. The CDR3 nucleotides are TGTGCCAGCAGCCCCTCGGGACAGAGTATCTACGAGCAGTACTTC. Residues: CASSPSGQSIYEQYF. Combining the CDR3 with reference TRBV7-2 and TRBJ2-7 gives the whole variable domain GAGVSQSPSNKVTEKGKDVELRCDPISGHTALYWYRQSLGQGLEFLIYFQGNSAPDKSGLPSDRFSAERTGGSVSTLTIQRTQQEDSAVYLCASSPSGQSIYEQYFGPGTRLTVT.

CDR3 loop: CASSQTSGRAGEQFF. For the CDR3, the DNA is TGTGCCAGCAGCCAGACTAGCGGGAGGGCCGGGGAGCAGTTCTTC. The chain links TRBV27 to TRBJ2-1, with 14 bases identical to TRBD2. CDR3 length: 15 amino acids. J was trimmed by 10 bases and V by 6 bases; bases with no gene match: 8. Looked up from germline, CDR1 is MNHEY and CDR2 is SMNVEV (reference sequence).

The chain employs TRBV5-1 and TRBJ2-3; 15 nucleotides align to TRBD2. CDR3 length: 18 amino acids. Trimming removed 2 bases from V and 3 bases from J; junction bases left unmatched: 7. Germline V gives CDR1 SGHRS, CDR2 YFSETQ. CDR3 sequence: CASSFRTSGGAETDTQYF. CDR3 in DNA: TGCGCCAGCAGCTTTCGGACTAGCGGGGGGGCAGAGACAGATACGCAGTATTTT.

This clonotype was recorded at least ten times. The V gene is TRBV11-2, the J gene TRBJ2-5; 8 positions match TRBD2. CDR3 size: 14 residues. Looked up from germline, CDR1 is SGHAT and CDR2 is FQNNGV. The trim removed 4 bases at V and 5 bases at J, leaving 6 bases unmatched. The CDR3 spells CASSSGLASETQYF. Here the CDR3 DNA reads TGTGCCAGCAGCTCCGGACTAGCCTCGGAGACCCAGTACTTC.

The genes are TRBV5-1 and TRBJ2-3, with 9 bases matching TRBD2. Trimming at V came to 0 bases and at J to 2 bases, leaving 4 bases not matched to a gene. CDR3 length: 16 residues. Germline CDR1 is SGHRS and CDR2 is YFSETQ. CDR3 sequence (DNA): TGCGCCAGCAGCTTGGCTCTAGCGGGGCTCACAGATACGCAGTATTTT. It is translated as CASSLALAGLTDTQYF.

V and J are TRBV2 and TRBJ2-5; D is unresolved. The CDR3 consists of 12 residues. Germline-derived CDR1 and CDR2 are SNHLY and FYNNEI. Trimming pared 4 bases from V and 4 bases from J, leaving 7 bases between. As DNA, the CDR3 is TGTGCCAGCAGTGGCTCCCCAGAGACCCAGTACTTC. Residues: CASSGSPETQYF.